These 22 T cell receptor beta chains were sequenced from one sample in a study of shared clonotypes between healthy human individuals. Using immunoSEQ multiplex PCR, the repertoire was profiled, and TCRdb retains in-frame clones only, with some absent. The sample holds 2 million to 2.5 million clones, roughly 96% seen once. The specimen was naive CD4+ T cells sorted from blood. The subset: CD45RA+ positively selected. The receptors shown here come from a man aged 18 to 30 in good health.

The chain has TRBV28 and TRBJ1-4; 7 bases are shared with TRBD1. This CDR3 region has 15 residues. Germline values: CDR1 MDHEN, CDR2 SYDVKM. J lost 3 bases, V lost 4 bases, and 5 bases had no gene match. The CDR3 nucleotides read TGTGCCAGCAGTTCCCAACAGGGGCCTAATGAAAAACTGTTTTTT. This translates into CASSSQQGPNEKLFF.

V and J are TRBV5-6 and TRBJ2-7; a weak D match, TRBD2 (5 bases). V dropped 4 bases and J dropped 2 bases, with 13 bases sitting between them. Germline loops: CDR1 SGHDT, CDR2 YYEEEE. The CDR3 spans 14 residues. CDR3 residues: CASSLPGFTYEQYF. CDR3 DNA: TGTGCCAGCAGCCTGCCGGGATTCACCTACGAGCAGTACTTC.

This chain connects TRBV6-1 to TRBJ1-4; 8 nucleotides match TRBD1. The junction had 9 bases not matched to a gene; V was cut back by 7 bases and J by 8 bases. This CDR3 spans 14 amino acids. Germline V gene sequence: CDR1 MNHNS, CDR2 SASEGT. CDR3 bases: TGTGCCAGCAACTTAGGACAGGGTAGCGAAAAACTGTTTTTT. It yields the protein CASNLGQGSEKLFF.

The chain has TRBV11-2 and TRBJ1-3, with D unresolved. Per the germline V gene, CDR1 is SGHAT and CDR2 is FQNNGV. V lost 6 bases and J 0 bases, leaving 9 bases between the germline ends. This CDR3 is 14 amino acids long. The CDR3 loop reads CASSGGYSGNTIYF. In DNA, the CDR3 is TGTGCCAGCAGTGGCGGTTACTCTGGAAACACCATATATTTT.

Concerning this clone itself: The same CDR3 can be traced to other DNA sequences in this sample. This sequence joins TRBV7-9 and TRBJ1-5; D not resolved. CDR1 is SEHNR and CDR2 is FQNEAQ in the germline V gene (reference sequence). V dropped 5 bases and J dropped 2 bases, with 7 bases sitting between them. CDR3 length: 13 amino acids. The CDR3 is CASSPPGNQPQHF. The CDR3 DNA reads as TGTGCCAGCAGCCCCCCGGGCAATCAGCCCCAGCATTTT.

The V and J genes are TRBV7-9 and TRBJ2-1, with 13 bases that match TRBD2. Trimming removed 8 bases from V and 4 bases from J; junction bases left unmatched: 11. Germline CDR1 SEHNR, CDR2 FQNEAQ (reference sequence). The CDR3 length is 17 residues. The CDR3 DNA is TGTGCCAGCGCGTACGTACAACTAGCGGGAGGGTACAATGAGCAGTTCTTC. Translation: CASAYVQLAGGYNEQFF.

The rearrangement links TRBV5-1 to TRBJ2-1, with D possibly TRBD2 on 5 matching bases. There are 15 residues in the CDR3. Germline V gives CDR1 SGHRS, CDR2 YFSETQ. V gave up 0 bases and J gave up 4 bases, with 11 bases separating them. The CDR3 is CASSLEAAIYNEQFF. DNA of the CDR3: TGCGCCAGCAGCTTGGAAGCGGCAATTTACAATGAGCAGTTCTTC.

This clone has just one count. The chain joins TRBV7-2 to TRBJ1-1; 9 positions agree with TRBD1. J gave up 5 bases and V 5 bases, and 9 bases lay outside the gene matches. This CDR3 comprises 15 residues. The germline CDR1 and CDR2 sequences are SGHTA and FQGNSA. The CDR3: CASSLSRDRATEAFF. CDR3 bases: TGTGCCAGCAGCCTATCCCGGGACAGGGCAACTGAAGCTTTCTTT.

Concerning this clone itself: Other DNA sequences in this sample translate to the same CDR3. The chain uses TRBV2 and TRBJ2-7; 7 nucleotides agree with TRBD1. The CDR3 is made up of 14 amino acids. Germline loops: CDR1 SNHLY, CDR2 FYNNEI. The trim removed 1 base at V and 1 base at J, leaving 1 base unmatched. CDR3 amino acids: CASSEGTGSYEQYF. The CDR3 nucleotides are TGTGCCAGCAGTGAAGGGACAGGTTCCTACGAGCAGTACTTC.

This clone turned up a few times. Written as DNA, the CDR3 is TGCGCCAGCAGCTTGGCCGGACAGGGAGCCCTTGGCTACACCTTC. Translating it yields CASSLAGQGALGYTF. The gene calls are TRBV5-1 and TRBJ1-2, with TRBD1 identical over 8 bases. The CDR3 has 15 residues. V lost 0 bases to trimming and J lost 7 bases; unmatched junction nucleotides: 8. Germline values: CDR1 SGHRS, CDR2 YFSETQ.

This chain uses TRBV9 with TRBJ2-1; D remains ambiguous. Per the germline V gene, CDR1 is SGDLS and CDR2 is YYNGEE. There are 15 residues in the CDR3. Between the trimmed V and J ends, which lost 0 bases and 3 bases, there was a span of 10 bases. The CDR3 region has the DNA TGTGCCAGCAGCGTAGAGAACTCGGGCTACAATGAGCAGTTCTTC. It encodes CASSVENSGYNEQFF.

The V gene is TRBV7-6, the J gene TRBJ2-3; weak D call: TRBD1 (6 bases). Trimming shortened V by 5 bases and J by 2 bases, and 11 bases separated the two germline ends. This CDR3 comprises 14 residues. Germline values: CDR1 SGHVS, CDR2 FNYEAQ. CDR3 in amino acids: CASSRGQPTDTQYF. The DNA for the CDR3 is TGTGCCAGCAGCCGAGGACAGCCCACAGATACGCAGTATTTT.

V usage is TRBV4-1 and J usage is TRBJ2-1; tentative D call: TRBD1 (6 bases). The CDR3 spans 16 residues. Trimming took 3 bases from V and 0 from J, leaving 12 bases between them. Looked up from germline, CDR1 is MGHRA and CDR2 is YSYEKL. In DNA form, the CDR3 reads TGCGCCAGCAGCCACCTTACAGGGAGCTCCTACAATGAGCAGTTCTTC. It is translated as CASSHLTGSSYNEQFF.

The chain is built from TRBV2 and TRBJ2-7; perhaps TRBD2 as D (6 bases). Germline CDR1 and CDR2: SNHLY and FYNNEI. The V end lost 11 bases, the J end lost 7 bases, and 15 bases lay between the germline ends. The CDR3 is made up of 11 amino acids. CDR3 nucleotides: TGTGCCTCGGGACTCCTGGGGGAGCAGTACTTC. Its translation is CASGLLGEQYF.

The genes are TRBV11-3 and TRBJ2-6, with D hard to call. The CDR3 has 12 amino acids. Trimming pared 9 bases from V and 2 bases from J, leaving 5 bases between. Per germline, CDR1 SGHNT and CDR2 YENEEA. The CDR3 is CARVTGANVLTF. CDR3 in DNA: TGTGCCAGGGTAACTGGGGCCAACGTCCTGACTTTC.

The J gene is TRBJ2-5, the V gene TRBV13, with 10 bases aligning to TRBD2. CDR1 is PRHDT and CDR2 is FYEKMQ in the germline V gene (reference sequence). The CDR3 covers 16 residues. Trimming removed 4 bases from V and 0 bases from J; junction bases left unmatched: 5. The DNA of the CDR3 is TGTGCCAGCAGCTACTTAGCGGGGGGCCACCAAGAGACCCAGTACTTC. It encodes CASSYLAGGHQETQYF. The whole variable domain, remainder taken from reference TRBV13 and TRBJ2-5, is AAGVIQSPRHLIKEKRETATLKCYPIPRHDTVYWYQQGPGQDPQFLISFYEKMQSDKGSIPDRFSAQQFSDYHSELNMSSLELGDSALYFCASSYLAGGHQETQYFGPGTRLLVL.

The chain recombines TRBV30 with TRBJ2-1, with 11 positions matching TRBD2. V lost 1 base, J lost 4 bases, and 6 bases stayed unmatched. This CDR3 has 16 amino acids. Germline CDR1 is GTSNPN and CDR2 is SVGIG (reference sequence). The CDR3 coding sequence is TGTGCCTGGAGTGCCGAGGGACTAGCGGAATACAATGAGCAGTTCTTC. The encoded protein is CAWSAEGLAEYNEQFF.

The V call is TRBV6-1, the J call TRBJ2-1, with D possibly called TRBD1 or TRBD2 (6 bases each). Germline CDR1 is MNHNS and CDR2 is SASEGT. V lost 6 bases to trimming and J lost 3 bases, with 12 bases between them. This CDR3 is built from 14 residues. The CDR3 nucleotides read TGTGCCAGCAGGCTAGGAGGGGGCTACAATGAGCAGTTCTTC. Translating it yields CASRLGGGYNEQFF.

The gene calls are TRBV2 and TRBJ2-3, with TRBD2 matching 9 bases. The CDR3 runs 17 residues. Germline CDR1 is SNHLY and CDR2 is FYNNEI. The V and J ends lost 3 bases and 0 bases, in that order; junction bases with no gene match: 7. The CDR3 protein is CASSEFRLAASTDTQYF. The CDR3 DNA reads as TGTGCCAGCAGTGAGTTCAGACTAGCGGCGAGCACAGATACGCAGTATTTT.

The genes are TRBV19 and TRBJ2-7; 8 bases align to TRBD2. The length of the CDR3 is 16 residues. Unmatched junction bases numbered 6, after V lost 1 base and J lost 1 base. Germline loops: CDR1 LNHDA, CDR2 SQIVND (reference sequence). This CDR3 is CASSIAGTSQSYEQYF. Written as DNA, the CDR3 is TGTGCCAGTAGTATAGCCGGGACTAGTCAATCCTACGAGCAGTACTTC. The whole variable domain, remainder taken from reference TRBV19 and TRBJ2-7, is DGGITQSPKYLFRKEGQNVTLSCEQNLNHDAMYWYRQDPGQGLRLIYYSQIVNDFQKGDIAEGYSVSREKKESFPLTVTSAQKNPTAFYLCASSIAGTSQSYEQYFGPGTRLTVT.

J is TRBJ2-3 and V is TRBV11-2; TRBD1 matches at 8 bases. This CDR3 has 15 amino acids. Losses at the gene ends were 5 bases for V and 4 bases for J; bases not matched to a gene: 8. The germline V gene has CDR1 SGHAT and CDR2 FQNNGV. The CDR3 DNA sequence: TGTGCCAGCAGCGTCGGGGCAGGGGGCCCAGATACGCAGTATTTT. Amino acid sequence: CASSVGAGGPDTQYF.

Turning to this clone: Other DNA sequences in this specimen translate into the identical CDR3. The CDR3, as DNA: TGCGCCAGCAGCCAGGGGGGACTAGAGTACAATGAGCAGTTCTTC. This codes for CASSQGGLEYNEQFF. The chain recombines TRBV4-1 with TRBJ2-1; 8 nucleotides match TRBD2. The CDR3 is made up of 15 amino acids. The germline V gene has CDR1 MGHRA and CDR2 YSYEKL. V dropped 3 bases and J dropped 4; count of bases not matched to a gene: 5.